This note documents a single T cell receptor beta chain sequence. Its antigen is not known. Produced via immunoSEQ multiplex PCR; TCRdb's table is partial and in-frame only. Here the sample spans approximately 160,000 clones, approximately 93% being singletons. The data originate from a study of T cell responses to AZD1222 COVID-19 vaccine. At the level of the study: Whether given at about 4 or about 12 weeks, second doses were pooled. Study outcomes and limitations: The donor cohort was predominantly white British with a female majority, and clonal diversity may have been underestimated. Mapped onto spike, vaccine-associated CD4 TCRs spanned it and were dominant at 160-218 and 743-854. Two AZD1222 doses significantly raised spike-specific TCR breadth and depth over controls.

This CDR3 spans 16 amino acids. The germline V gene has CDR1 SNHLY and CDR2 FYNNEI. The V and J ends lost 2 bases and 7 bases respectively, with 20 bases between them. The origin of this receptor is an adult in good health. This material consisted of peripheral blood, taken on day 0 of AZD1222 vaccination. The chain has TRBV2 and TRBJ1-1; perhaps TRBD1 as D (6 bases). The CDR3 bases are TGTGCCAGCAGTGAAAGGGGAACACAAGGGGGAGATGAAGCTTTCTTT. It specifies CASSERGTQGGDEAFF.